This TCR beta chain was identified in a study of blood T cell repertoires in COVID-19. Study-level information: The origin of the acute and convalescent COVID-19 samples was the United States, Italy and Spain.

This clone occurred once. This sample also contains other DNA sequences that code for the same CDR3. Produced via immunoSEQ multiplex PCR; TCRdb's table is partial and in-frame only. The table records 150,000 or so clones, 86% of them present only once. Germline CDR1 reads SGHDT; CDR2 reads YYEEEE. This CDR3 comprises 14 residues. The V gene lost 2 bases and the J gene lost 8 bases, with 13 bases spanning the gap. Participants' reported clinical history set cohort assignment. The sequence was obtained from a man aged 50-60 years who had recovered from COVID-19. The V call is TRBV5-6, the J call TRBJ1-4; D is possibly TRBD1 (5 bases). Sample: PBMCs or T cells enriched from blood (not recorded which). The CDR3 is CASSFDRVDEKLFF. CDR3 DNA sequence: TGTGCCAGCAGCTTCGACAGAGTGGACGAAAAACTGTTTTTT.